Following are 19 T cell receptor beta chains from one sample sequenced in a study of blood T cell repertoires in COVID-19. Profiling relied on immunoSEQ multiplex PCR, and the TCRdb table lists in-frame clones only, not all of them. The sample contains roughly 250,000 clones, about 86% of which appear only once. Sequences were obtained from peripheral blood. These receptors were taken from a person aged 65-85 years with COVID-19, enrolled during active disease.

The table lists this clone with a count of one. The chain employs TRBV2 and TRBJ1-1; weak D call: TRBD1 (6 bases). Germline CDR1 reads SNHLY; CDR2 reads FYNNEI. The CDR3 runs to 15 residues. V was clipped by 4 bases and J by 0 bases, with 12 bases between them. CDR3 coding DNA: TGTGCCAGCAGTGCCTTTGCAGGGGTGAACACTGAAGCTTTCTTT. Translating it yields CASSAFAGVNTEAFF.

CDR3 nucleotide sequence: TGTGCCTGGAGTGTAACGGGAGTGAACGAGCAGTACTTC. Translating it yields CAWSVTGVNEQYF. The V call is TRBV30, the J call TRBJ2-7, with a weak D call TRBD2 (6 bases). The CDR3 length is 13 residues. Germline-derived CDR1 and CDR2 are GTSNPN and SVGIG (reference sequence). The V gene lost 0 bases and the J gene lost 5 bases, with 11 bases spanning the gap.

V is TRBV5-6 and J is TRBJ2-2; tentatively, D is TRBD2 (5 bases). V was trimmed by 3 bases and J by 7 bases, leaving 10 bases between them. CDR3 length equals 13 residues. CDR1 is SGHDT, CDR2 YYEEEE, per germline. The CDR3: CASSSATSGELFF. Written as DNA, the CDR3 is TGTGCCAGCAGCTCAGCTACTAGCGGGGAGCTGTTTTTT.

In this sample, this clone turned up once. The chain employs TRBV27 and TRBJ2-2, with TRBD1 matching 12 bases. After removal of 5 bases from V and 7 bases from J, the junction contained 11 bases not matched to a gene. The CDR3 extends over 17 amino acids. Germline CDR1 reads MNHEY; CDR2 reads SMNVEV (reference sequence). The CDR3 region has the DNA TGTGCCAGCAGTCCCAGCCGCGGGACAGGGGGCGGCGGGGAGCTGTTTTTT. Translation gives CASSPSRGTGGGGELFF.

The chain employs TRBV7-3 and TRBJ2-1; the D gene is possibly TRBD2 (5 bases). With 5 bases removed from V and 0 bases from J, the gap between germline ends came to 11 bases. Looked up from germline, CDR1 is SGHTA and CDR2 is FQGTGA. The CDR3 length is 15 residues. In nucleotides, the CDR3 is TGTGCCAGCAGCCTCGGAGCGGACTCCTACAATGAGCAGTTCTTC. Translated: CASSLGADSYNEQFF.

V and J are TRBV21-1 and TRBJ1-1; the table's D gene call, TRBD1, was not cross checked with the DNA. TRBV21-1 is listed as a pseudogene. The length of the CDR3 is 17 residues. DNA for the CDR3: TGTGCCAGCAGCAAAGAACGAATTGGAAAGGGGGACACTGAAGCTTTCTTT. Protein: CASSKERIGKGDTEAFF.

This clone was seen just once. The J gene is TRBJ1-3, the V gene TRBV11-2; D gene ambiguous. Trimming removed 6 bases from V and 2 bases from J, with 8 bases in between. This CDR3 region has 13 residues. CDR1 is SGHAT and CDR2 is FQNNGV in the germline V gene. CDR3 loop: CASRRGAGNTIYF. The CDR3, as DNA: TGTGCCAGCAGGAGAGGCGCTGGAAACACCATATATTTT.

Only one count was recorded for this clone. The rearrangement links TRBV6-5 to TRBJ1-2; 10 nucleotides align to TRBD1. In germline, CDR1 is MNHEY, CDR2 SVGAGI. V lost 10 bases and J lost 5; bases outside the gene matches: 7. There are 13 residues in the CDR3. CDR3 protein: CATDRGLGYGYTF. CDR3 DNA sequence: TGTGCCACCGACAGGGGGCTGGGGTATGGCTACACCTTC.

V usage is TRBV7-2 and J usage is TRBJ2-4; D is uncertain. This CDR3 comprises 16 residues. V lost 6 bases and J lost 3, with 18 bases in between. The V gene's germline CDR1 is SGHTA and CDR2 FQGNSA. CDR3 bases: TGTGCCAGCAGTTCCGGTCAGGTGAAGAGCAAAAACATTCAGTACTTC. Translating gives CASSSGQVKSKNIQYF.

The chain links TRBV3-1 (or the pseudogene TRBV3-2) to TRBJ2-2; 7 bases agree with TRBD1. CDR1 is LGHDT, CDR2 YNNKEL, per germline (reference sequence). The CDR3 runs 16 residues. V gave up 0 bases and J gave up 4 bases; unmatched junction bases: 5. The CDR3 nucleotides read TGTGCCAGCAGCCAAGATCGGGCAGGGGGCACCGGGGAGCTGTTTTTT. Its protein product is CASSQDRAGGTGELFF.

The chain combines TRBV19 with TRBJ1-1, with 9 bases lining up with TRBD1. Germline trimming cut 3 bases from V and 4 bases from J; bases unmatched to any gene: 6. Germline CDR1 is LNHDA and CDR2 is SQIVND (reference sequence). The CDR3 loop spans 15 amino acids. The CDR3 coding sequence is TGTGCCAGTAGTATGGGAACAGGGGGCATCACTGAAGCTTTCTTT. Translating it yields CASSMGTGGITEAFF.

The DNA of the CDR3 is TGTGCCAGTCGGGACAGGGGACGTAACGAGCAGTACTTC. Translation: CASRDRGRNEQYF. This chain joins TRBV19 and TRBJ2-7; 10 positions agree with TRBD1. CDR1 is LNHDA and CDR2 is SQIVND in the germline V gene (reference sequence). With V trimmed by 8 bases and J by 5 bases, 6 bases remained unmatched. The CDR3 runs to 13 residues.

This clone was counted between two and nine times. The chain combines TRBV3-1 (or the pseudogene TRBV3-2) with TRBJ1-1, with a possible D match to TRBD1 (5 bases). Germline CDR1 LGHDT, CDR2 YNNKEL (reference sequence). The V and J ends lost 0 bases and 0 bases respectively, with 20 bases between them. CDR3 length equals 19 residues. CDR3 sequence reads: CASSQDRGGTGGMNTEAFF. In DNA, the CDR3 is TGTGCCAGCAGCCAAGATAGGGGAGGAACGGGGGGAATGAACACTGAAGCTTTCTTT.

This chain links TRBV3-1 (or the pseudogene TRBV3-2) with TRBJ1-1, with 7 bases that match TRBD1. This CDR3 has 21 amino acids. V dropped 0 bases and J dropped 2; count of bases not matched to a gene: 21. Germline V gene sequence: CDR1 LGHDT, CDR2 YNNKEL (reference sequence). The CDR3 here is CASSQELRLGTVGGGNTEAFF. The CDR3 bases are TGTGCCAGCAGCCAAGAGTTAAGGTTGGGGACAGTTGGGGGAGGCAACACTGAAGCTTTCTTT.

To note about this clone: Other DNA sequences in this specimen translate into the identical CDR3. DNA for the CDR3: TGTGCCAGCTCATCAACCGGGGGCTCCTACAATGAGCAGTTCTTC. This translates into CASSSTGGSYNEQFF. The V and J genes are TRBV18 and TRBJ2-1; TRBD2 might be the D (6 bases). This CDR3 has 15 residues. V was pared by 5 bases and J by 0 bases, with 11 bases between. CDR1 and CDR2 from the germline V gene are KGHSH and LQKENI.

The rearrangement uses TRBV10-3 and TRBJ1-2; perhaps TRBD1 as D (6 bases). Germline CDR1 ENHRY, CDR2 SYGVKD. The CDR3 is made up of 14 amino acids. Trimming removed 2 bases at V and 3 bases at J, with 10 bases between. The CDR3 reads CAISETGYDYGYTF. CDR3 sequence (DNA): TGTGCCATCAGTGAGACAGGGTATGACTATGGCTACACCTTC.

This clone was recorded a few times. The J gene is TRBJ2-2, the V gene TRBV7-2, with a tentative D call TRBD1 (5 bases). V dropped 1 base and J dropped 2 bases, with 8 bases sitting between them. The CDR3 runs to 15 residues. Germline V gives CDR1 SGHTA, CDR2 FQGNSA. The CDR3: CASSLGQGNTGELFF. CDR3 coding DNA: TGTGCCAGCAGCTTAGGTCAGGGCAACACCGGGGAGCTGTTTTTT.

This clone was seen a handful of times. The V and J genes are TRBV7-2 and TRBJ1-3; 9 positions agree with TRBD1. Per the germline V gene, CDR1 is SGHTA and CDR2 is FQGNSA. The CDR3 loop spans 17 amino acids. The V segment lost 3 bases and the J segment 5 bases; nucleotides outside the gene matches: 11. The CDR3 nucleotides read TGTGCCAGCAGCTTTGCCGTTGACAGGGGGGGCAGAAACACCATATATTTT. Protein product: CASSFAVDRGGRNTIYF.

The chain is built from TRBV9 and TRBJ2-7; D is perhaps TRBD1 (6 bases). The CDR3 has 13 residues. CDR1 is SGDLS and CDR2 is YYNGEE in the germline V gene. Trimming removed 3 bases at V and 5 bases at J, with 12 bases between. CDR3 sequence reads: CASSATGGHEQYF. The CDR3 coding sequence is TGTGCCAGCAGCGCGACAGGTGGGCACGAGCAGTACTTC.